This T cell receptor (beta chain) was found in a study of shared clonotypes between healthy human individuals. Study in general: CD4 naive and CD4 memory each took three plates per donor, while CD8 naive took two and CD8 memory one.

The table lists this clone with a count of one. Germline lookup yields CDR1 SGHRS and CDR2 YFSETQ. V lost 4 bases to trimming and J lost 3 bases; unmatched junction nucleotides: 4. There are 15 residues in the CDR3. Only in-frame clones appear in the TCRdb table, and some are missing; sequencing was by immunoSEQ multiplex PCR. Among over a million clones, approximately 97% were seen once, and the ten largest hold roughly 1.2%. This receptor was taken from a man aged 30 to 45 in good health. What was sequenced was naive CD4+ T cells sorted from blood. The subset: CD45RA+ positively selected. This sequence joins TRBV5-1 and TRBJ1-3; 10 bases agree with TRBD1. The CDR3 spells CASSADRGSGNTIYF. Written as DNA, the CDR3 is TGCGCCAGCAGCGCGGACAGGGGGAGTGGAAACACCATATATTTT.